This TCR beta chain is from a study of blood T cells in healthy people across ages (dated by TCRdb to between 2015 and 2017). Notes on the research overall: In model experiments, roughly one uniquely barcoded TCR beta cDNA molecule per two T cells was captured by template switching. The study analyzed two additional independent replicas of 1 million unique cDNA reads from the same blood draw for two donors, one aged 18 to 29 and one aged 80 or older. Donors of different ages were randomly distributed across sequencing lanes to avoid experimental bias. The study measured age-related changes in TCR beta repertoire diversity using deep sequencing normalized with unique cDNA molecular identifiers. Four age groups were formed from the donors: young (average approximately 15 years), middle-aged (just under 40), aged (about 68) and long-lived (around 80). Summary of the overall study and its limitations: The long-lived group showed more naive CD4+ T cells, fewer expanded clones and increased TCR diversity than the aged group, suggesting age selection. Because the CMV infection status of the donors was unknown, age-related changes in expanded clonotypes may potentially have been confounded. Since profiling was done on bulk unsorted PBMCs, naive and antigen-experienced compartments could not be conclusively compared. A strong correlation was found between observed TCR beta diversity and the percentage of naive T cells measured by flow cytometry. As age increased, observed TCR beta diversity per million T cells dropped in a roughly linear way, and a significant reduction was already evident by age approximately 40. Total diversity estimates from one million sequenced T cells were considered lower bounds and underestimates.

The library was built by means of 5' RACE. TCRdb shows the sequencer as Illumina HiSeq 2500. The second PCR ran for roughly 7 to 11 cycles and used a J-beta primer mix along with a sample-barcoded 5' primer. A unique molecular identifier was introduced onto each TCR beta cDNA molecule by a template-switch 5' adaptor carrying 12 random nucleotides. Each sample yielded at least 3 million CDR3-containing paired-end reads. The Mint cDNA synthesis kit, primed by a TRBC-specific oligonucleotide, was used to synthesize first-strand cDNA from all RNA. Following uracil-DNA glycosylase treatment, all cDNA underwent a first 18-cycle PCR with the universal primers M1SS and BC2_uni_R. The original methods were these. Normalization of each sample was performed by random selection of 1 million high-quality reads, each carrying a distinct molecular identifier. Instead of being binned into consensus sequences, reads that shared molecular identifiers were thrown out. MiTCR, set to a Q25 quality threshold and the strictest error-elimination algorithm, was used for CDR3 identification, clonotype clustering and error correction. Lower-bound total TCR beta diversity was estimated with a nonparametric unseen species model using Euler transformation. TCRdb reworked the public reads: Q25 trimming with fastp, MiXCR clone assembly, productive beta chains retained. All rows with the same CDR3 protein become a single entry with the most common DNA and genes. In this record, the V and J calls reflect TCRdb's handling and not the investigators' own analysis. Across this sample there are 1.5 million to 2 million distinct CDR3 sequences, with about 50% seen only once. In total, the top ten clones hold around 2.1% of the sample.

Donors were 39 systemically healthy Caucasian individuals from Russia aged roughly 6 to 100 years. Around 10 milliliters of peripheral blood were collected from each donor into EDTA-treated Vacutainer tubes. PBMCs were isolated by Ficoll-Paque density-gradient centrifugation, with at least 6.5 million obtained per sample. Total RNA was extracted from PBMCs with Trizol reagent, with at least 6 micrograms obtained per sample. For every donor, an aliquot of PBMCs went through flow cytometry to measure the percentages of naive CD45RAhigh/CD27high T cells. On this clonotype itself: Its antigen is still unknown. Base qualities were left out, and no much larger clone turns up one base away.

The junction shows trimming of 5 bases on V and 13 bases on J, and the gene matches do not reach 16 bases of it. The CDR3 runs 15 residues from the cysteine to the phenylalanine. The kept DNA is CDR3 alone, 45 bases in frame from the first base. Reading the germline V gene gives CDR1 MDHEN and CDR2 SYDVKM. Sequences were obtained from blood. This chain joins TRBV28 to TRBJ2-4, and TRBD1 matches 8 of the central bases. This sequence was found in a woman aged 40-49 years in good health. The CDR3 protein sequence reads: CASSPNPDRAVEQYF. In nucleotides, the sequence is TGTGCCAGCAGTCCCAACCCGGACAGGGCTGTTGAGCAGTACTTC.